Described below is a single T cell receptor (beta chain) sequence and its context. The antigen remains unidentified. This entry is derived from a study of cytomegalovirus exposure and HLA in healthy donors. Study-wide findings and caveats: CMV serostatus was the only immune exposure information that was available. It was about 150 TCR beta chains that were listed as cytomegalovirus-associated.

PCR amplification relied on 60 Vbeta primers (plus 13 Jbeta primers). Methods used by the authors: Roughly 10 million shared chains were among tens of millions of unique TCR beta chains counted in a later analysis. Here immunoSEQ multiplex PCR was the method, and the copy in TCRdb shows in-frame clones only, minus some. That table is the source of V, J and clone size, and D and trimming were worked out from the DNA. The sample has over 80,000 clones, over 75% seen once. Trimming took 5 bases from V and 5 from J, leaving 9 bases between them. This CDR3 contains 12 residues. Germline CDR1 is KGHSH and CDR2 is LQKENI.

The chain employs TRBV18 and TRBJ1-1; no clear D. This clonotype originated in a man aged 40-50 years in good health and CMV-seropositive. Specimen: PBMCs. The CDR3 protein is CASSGRSTEAFF. In nucleotides, the CDR3 is TGTGCCAGCTCAGGGAGGTCGACTGAAGCTTTCTTT.